Sequencing of this T cell receptor beta chain was carried out in a study of blood T cell repertoires in COVID-19. Study in general: Whether acute or convalescent, the COVID-19 samples came from the United States, Italy and Spain. Sources were T cells, B-cell-depleted T cells, or PBMCs; the material itself was cDNA or gDNA.

Under the authors' procedure: How many nucleated cells were present was estimated from reference gene primer amplification. Produced via immunoSEQ multiplex PCR; TCRdb's table is partial and in-frame only. V and J calls and clone size are given by that table; D and trimming were obtained from the DNA. The sample consists of hundreds of thousands of clones, roughly 86% of them appearing once. Trimming stripped 12 bases from V and 0 bases from J, with 10 bases between. The CDR3 contains 13 residues. Germline CDR1 is KGHDR and CDR2 is SFDVKD. The sample comprised peripheral blood. The clonotype originates from a man aged 65-85 years with acute or convalescent COVID-19. The V call is TRBV24-1, the J call TRBJ2-2, with no clear D. The CDR3 DNA reads as TGTGCCGTTGGAGCCTCGAACACCGGGGAGCTGTTTTTT. It yields the protein CAVGASNTGELFF.